The 2 T cell receptor beta chains below all came from one sample that was sequenced in a study of human T cells and chemical hapten exposure. Documented time point: patch test 3, about 24 weeks after DPC sensitization. Described treatment: therapeutic diphenylcyclopropenone sensitization with weekly scalp DPC. One entry per CDR3 protein results from TCRdb running MiXCR on the RACE reads. Of about 160,000 distinct CDR3 sequences listed, 28% were seen once; the top ten hold approximately 2.1%. This sample comprised whole blood, obtained in connection with sensitization to the hapten diphenylcyclopropenone (DPC). Receptors originate from a woman younger than 30 with alopecia areata. Some clones in this sample may be carry-over from other donors' samples.

As concerns this clonotype: One base away lies a much larger clone, so this may be a sequencing read error. The V and J genes are TRBV29-1 and TRBJ1-1; D is unclear. This CDR3 spans 11 amino acids. Germline V lookup: CDR1 SQVTM, CDR2 ANQGSEA. The CDR3 DNA is TGCAGCGTTGCGCAGAACACTGAAGCTCTCTTT. Encoded protein: CSVAQNTEALF. Based on the CDR3 plus reference TRBV29-1 and TRBJ1-1, the full variable domain is SAVISQKPSRDICQRGTSLTIQCQVDSQVTMMFWYRQQPGQSLTLIATANQGSEATYESGFVIDKFPISRPNLTFSTLTVSNMSPEDSSIYLCSVAQNTEALFGQGTRLTVV.

This clonotype was counted only a few times. The chain carries TRBV18 and TRBJ1-1, with 8 bases that match TRBD1. The CDR3 sequence is 14 residues long. With 5 bases clipped from V and 1 base from J, the junction kept 3 bases outside the gene matches. The V gene's germline CDR1 is KGHSH and CDR2 LQKENI. The CDR3 protein is CASSRGTGNTEAFF. The CDR3 DNA is TGTGCCAGCTCAAGAGGGACAGGGAACACTGAAGCTTTCTTT.